This is a list of T cell receptor beta chains from one sample in a study of shared clonotypes between healthy human individuals. Using immunoSEQ multiplex PCR, the repertoire was profiled, and TCRdb retains in-frame clones only, with some absent. The table records about 800,000 clones, roughly 96% of them present only once. The sequencing input was naive CD8+ T cells sorted from blood. The receptors here all came from a man younger than 40 in good health. The CDR3 runs from the conserved cysteine through the conserved F or W. D genes are given only for firm matches. Part of the rows lack a size; the others show once, few, many or a class for expanded clones.

d_gene,v_gene,j_gene,abundance,CDR3nt,CDR3aa
TRBD1,TRBV4-3,TRBJ2-1,-,TGCGCCAGCAGCCAAGAGTGGACAGGGATCTCCTACAATGAGCAGTTCTTC,CASSQEWTGISYNEQFF
TRBD2,TRBV11-2,TRBJ2-3,-,TGTGCCAGCAGCTCCGGGACTAGCGGCACAGATACGCAGTATTTT,CASSSGTSGTDTQYF
-,TRBV7-9,TRBJ2-7,once,TGTGCCAGCAGCTCTCCACCCCAGTATATCGACTACGAGCAGTACTTC,CASSSPPQYIDYEQYF
TRBD2,TRBV19,TRBJ2-3,-,TGTGCCAGTAGTATAACCCTAGCGGGATCAGATACGCAGTATTTT,CASSITLAGSDTQYF
TRBD2,TRBV9,TRBJ2-1,-,TGTGCCAGCAGCACTAGCGGGAGGGCCAATAATGAGCAGTTCTTC,CASSTSGRANNEQFF
-,TRBV7-3,TRBJ2-7,-,TGTGCCAGCAGCGACTATGGGAGCAGGGGCGCGGGCGACGAGCAGTACTTC,CASSDYGSRGAGDEQYF
-,TRBV29-1,TRBJ2-2,-,TGCAGCGTTGAGCAGACGAACACCGGGGAGCTGTTTTTT,CSVEQTNTGELFF
-,TRBV4-1,TRBJ1-1,-,TGCGCCAGCAGCCAAGAGTGGTACACTGAAGCTTTCTTT,CASSQEWYTEAFF
TRBD2,TRBV30,TRBJ2-7,-,TGTGCCTGGAGTGCCGACCTAGCGGACTACGAGCAGTACTTC,CAWSADLADYEQYF
-,TRBV6-1,TRBJ2-1,-,TGTGCCAGCAGAGATGGGGGGTATTACAATGAGCAGTTCTTC,CASRDGGYYNEQFF
-,TRBV6-1,TRBJ1-2,-,TGTGCCAGCAGTGCAGGGCATCGGGGCTACACCTTC,CASSAGHRGYTF